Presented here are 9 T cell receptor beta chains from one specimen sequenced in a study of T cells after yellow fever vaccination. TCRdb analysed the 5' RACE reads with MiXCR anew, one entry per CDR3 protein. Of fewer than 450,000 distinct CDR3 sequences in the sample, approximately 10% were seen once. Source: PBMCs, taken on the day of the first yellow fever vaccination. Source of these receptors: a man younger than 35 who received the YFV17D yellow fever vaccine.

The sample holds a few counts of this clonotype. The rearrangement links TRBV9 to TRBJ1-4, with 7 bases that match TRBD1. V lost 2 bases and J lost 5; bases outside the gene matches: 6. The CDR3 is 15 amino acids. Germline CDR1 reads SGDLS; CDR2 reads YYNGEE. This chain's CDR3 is CASSVMQGVNEKLFF. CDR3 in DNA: TGTGCCAGCAGCGTTATGCAGGGGGTCAATGAAAAACTGTTTTTT.

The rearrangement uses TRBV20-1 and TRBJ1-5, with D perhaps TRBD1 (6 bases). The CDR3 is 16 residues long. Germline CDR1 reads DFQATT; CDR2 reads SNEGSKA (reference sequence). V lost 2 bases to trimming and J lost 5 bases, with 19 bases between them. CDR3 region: CSARSRGRDWDQPQHF. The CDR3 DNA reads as TGCAGTGCTAGATCCAGGGGCAGGGACTGGGATCAGCCCCAGCATTTT.

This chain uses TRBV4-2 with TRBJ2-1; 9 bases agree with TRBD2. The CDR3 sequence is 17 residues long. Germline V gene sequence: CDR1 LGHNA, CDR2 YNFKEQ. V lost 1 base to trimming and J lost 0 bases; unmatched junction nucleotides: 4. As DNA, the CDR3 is TGTGCCAGCAGCCAAGGCGGAGCGGGGGGCTCCTACAATGAGCAGTTCTTC. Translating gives CASSQGGAGGSYNEQFF.

The CDR3 loop reads CASSLQPAGDTQYF. CDR3 DNA sequence: TGTGCCAGCAGCTTACAGCCGGCGGGAGATACGCAGTATTTT. J is TRBJ2-3 and V is TRBV7-2, with D possibly matching TRBD2 (5 bases). V lost 2 bases, J lost 5 bases, and 11 bases lay in between. Germline assignment: CDR1 SGHTA and CDR2 FQGNSA. The CDR3 is 14 residues long.

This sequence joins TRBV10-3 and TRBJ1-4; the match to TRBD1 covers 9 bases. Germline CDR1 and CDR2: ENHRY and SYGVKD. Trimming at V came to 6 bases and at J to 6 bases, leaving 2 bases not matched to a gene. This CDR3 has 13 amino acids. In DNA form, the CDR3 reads TGTGCCATCAGAAGGGACAGGGATGAAAAACTGTTTTTT. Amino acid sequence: CAIRRDRDEKLFF.

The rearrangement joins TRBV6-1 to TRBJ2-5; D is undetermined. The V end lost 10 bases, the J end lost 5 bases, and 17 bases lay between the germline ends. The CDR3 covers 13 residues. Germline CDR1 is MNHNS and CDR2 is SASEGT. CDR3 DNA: TGTGCCACCAGCACTGGGGTTTTGGAGACCCAGTACTTC. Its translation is CATSTGVLETQYF.

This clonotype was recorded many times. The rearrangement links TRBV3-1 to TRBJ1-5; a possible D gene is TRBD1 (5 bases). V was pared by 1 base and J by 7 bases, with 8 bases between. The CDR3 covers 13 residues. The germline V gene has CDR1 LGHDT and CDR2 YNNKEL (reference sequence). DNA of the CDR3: TGTGCCAGCAGCCAAGGGGGGTGGCAGCCCCAGCATTTT. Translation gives CASSQGGWQPQHF. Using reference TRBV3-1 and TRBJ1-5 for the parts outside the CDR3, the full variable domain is DTAVSQTPKYLVTQMGNDKSIKCEQNLGHDTMYWYKQDSKKFLKIMFSYNNKELIINETVPNRFSPKSPDKAHLNLHINSLELGDSAVYFCASSQGGWQPQHFGDGTRLSIL.

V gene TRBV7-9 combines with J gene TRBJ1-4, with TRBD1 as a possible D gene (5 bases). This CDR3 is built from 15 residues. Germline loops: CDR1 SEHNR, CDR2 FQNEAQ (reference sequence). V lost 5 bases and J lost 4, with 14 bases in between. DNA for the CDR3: TGTGCCAGCAGCCCGGTGGGGGGGGTTAATGAAAAACTGTTTTTT. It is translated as CASSPVGGVNEKLFF.

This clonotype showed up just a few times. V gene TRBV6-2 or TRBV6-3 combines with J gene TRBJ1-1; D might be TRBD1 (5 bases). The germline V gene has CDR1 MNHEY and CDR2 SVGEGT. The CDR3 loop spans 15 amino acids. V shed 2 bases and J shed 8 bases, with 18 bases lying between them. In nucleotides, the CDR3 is TGTGCCAGCAGTTACATGATTTTCCTTACAGGCGAAGCTTTCTTT. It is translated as CASSYMIFLTGEAFF.